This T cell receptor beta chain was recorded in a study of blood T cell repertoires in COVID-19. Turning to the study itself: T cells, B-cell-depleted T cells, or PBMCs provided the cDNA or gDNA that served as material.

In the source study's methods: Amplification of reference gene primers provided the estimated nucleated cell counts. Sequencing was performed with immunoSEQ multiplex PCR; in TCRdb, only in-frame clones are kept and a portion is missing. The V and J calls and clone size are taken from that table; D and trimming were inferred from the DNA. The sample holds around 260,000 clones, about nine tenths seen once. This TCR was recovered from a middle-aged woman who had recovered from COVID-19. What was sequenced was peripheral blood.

The CDR3 protein is CASSSLAGNTYEQFF. The CDR3 DNA is TGTGCCAGCAGCTCGCTAGCGGGAAATACCTATGAGCAGTTCTTC. The J gene is TRBJ2-1, the V gene TRBV7-3, with 9 bases that match TRBD2. This CDR3 is 15 amino acids long. Trimming took 4 bases from V and 8 from J; bases not matched to a gene: 9. Per germline, CDR1 SGHTA and CDR2 FQGTGA.